One T cell receptor (beta chain) is described in this entry. This clone appeared a single time. Which antigen it targets is not known. Base quality data are lacking; no much larger clone is found one base away. This sample was taken from a study of cytomegalovirus exposure and HLA in healthy donors (dated by TCRdb to 2015 to 2018). About the full investigation: An earlier analysis of roughly 610 of the donors reported 276 Gb of sequence data and 100 million to 120 million unique TCR beta sequences obtained from about 200 million T cells. In addition to the first cohort of 650 to 750 subjects, a separate validation cohort of 130 or so different subjects was used. The study used immunosequencing to profile the T cell repertoires of 670 or so subjects and linked those repertoires to cytomegalovirus serostatus. All discovery cohort repertoires had been generated on a single sequencing platform. An early release covering 500 to 750 HLA-typed donors comprised approximately 290 gigabases of sequencing data and 65 million to 100 million unique TCR sequences. In the later analysis, no new phenotypic data were used to find candidate immune exposures; instead, reliance was placed on TCR beta sequences and their occurrence across donors. Among the approximately 400 genotyped donors, around 79% belonged to the genetic ancestry cluster associated with self-reported Caucasian donors. To predict cytomegalovirus infection status, the study brought together high-throughput TCR immunosequencing, statistical association of individual TCRs with disease status, and machine learning. A few DR-DQ haplotypes were handled as single units for association and clustering because linkage in the cohort was strong. Donor age, sex, ethnicity and CMV serostatus were compiled together with the repertoire data. In an earlier analysis of 500 to 650 of the donors, high-throughput TCR beta sequencing was used to judge whether each TCR beta V gene segment behaved as functional or pseudogenic. HLA typing included class I and class II loci at four-digit resolution. To study patterns of TCR occurrence, a later analysis re-analyzed previously published TCR beta repertoires from 700 or so donors and added high-resolution HLA genotyping. Typing coverage differed by locus: A, B, C, DRB1 and DQB1 were typed in about 620-640 donors, DQA1 in 522, DPA1 in 606, and DPB1 in around 490. The aim of the study was to test whether cataloging public T cell receptors could identify signatures of past pathogen exposure. In a later genetic analysis, genome-wide SNP genotypes for about 55% of the roughly 700 donors were used, and that subset was treated as a discovery cohort. Across around 400 genotyped donors of the cohort, an average of about 240,000 unique TCR beta nucleotide sequences per donor were sequenced, and roughly a sixth of those sequences were non-productive. On the study overall, not on this receptor specifically: When HLA alleles, especially DR and DQ, strongly co-occurred, TCR associations were difficult to assign to individual alleles. Because the 87-base-pair reads could not distinguish some IMGT-functional V segments, including TRBV6-2 and TRBV6-3, those segments were excluded. Correlated functional status among segregating V segments might be attributable to linkage disequilibrium, but an unknown experimental factor could not be ruled out. In a later genetic analysis, a missense DCLRE1C variant was associated with V-gene and J-gene trimming of TCR beta chains, and the association was replicated in an independent cohort. In a later analysis, most CMV-associated TCR beta chains were found to appear HLA-restricted, with HLA associations seemingly driven largely by CMV exposure. Because some donors lacked HLA typing at each locus, the association tests relied only on the typed subset. A total of around 150 TCR beta chains were listed by the study as associated with cytomegalovirus. Across donors, most TCR sequences were observed very rarely, whereas some public TCRs were present in many individuals. Several of the top co-occurrence clusters appeared to be linked to parvovirus B19, influenza, CMV and Epstein-Barr virus, according to a later analysis. A cluster of highly shared sequence variants was judged likely to represent a technical artifact of the sequencing pipeline. In a later analysis, the rate of TCR association differed among HLA loci, with DRB1 alleles having the most associated TCRs and HLA-C alleles having the fewest. In vitro tests confirmed that a few of the cytomegalovirus-associated TCR beta chains recognize cytomegalovirus antigens. This cohort had only TCR beta chains sequenced, and the lack of alpha or paired-chain data limited which features could be detected. A further reported finding was that TCR beta sequences accurately predicted the HLA-A and HLA-B alleles for most subjects in the first cohort. Immune exposure information for the cohort was limited to CMV serostatus. The classifier was reported to diagnose cytomegalovirus status with high specificity and sensitivity in both the original cohort and the validation cohort. In a later analysis, HLA-associated TCR beta chains were found to be more clonally expanded and to have lower generation probabilities than equally common non-associated chains. In a later analysis, 16,951 TCR beta sequences were associated with specific HLA alleles at a false discovery rate of 0.05. Sequencing depth was assumed to be roughly uniform across donors in the presence/absence analyses, though that assumption may not hold. Over 15 rarely observed V segments, including chromosome 9 orphons, were excluded from the earlier analysis of about 600 of the donors because counts were too low. An earlier analysis of approximately 540 of the donors showed that most TCR beta V segments appeared in productive rearrangements either about 87% or about 30% of the time, which broadly matched IMGT annotations. The authors suggested that the approach could potentially be extended to other disease states and immunological phenotypes. A later genetic analysis reported fewer N-insertions in productive TCRs among donors in an Asian-associated ancestry cluster than the roughly 690-donor mean.

The cohort consisted of more than 650 healthy bone marrow donors. All cohort members were sampled while nominally healthy, although unrecorded immune exposures were likely present. The donor was CMV seropositive and was included in the group of 250 to 300 seropositive cohort members. Each donor provided a peripheral blood sample, and peripheral blood mononuclear cells were used for TCR beta sequencing. The Qiagen DNeasy Blood Extraction Kit was used to extract genomic DNA from the blood cell samples. There are 12 amino acids in the CDR3, from cysteine to phenylalanine inclusive. The entry retains the CDR3 DNA only, 36 bases that are in frame from base 1. The V end loses 10 bases and the J end loses 1 base, and a stretch of 10 bases separates them. According to the germline V gene (reference sequence), CDR1 reads LNHDA and CDR2 reads SQIVND. Library construction relied on the immunoSEQ multiplex PCR assay. For the multiplex PCR, a mixture combining 60 forward primers for TCR Vbeta segments and 13 reverse primers for TCR Jbeta segments was used. The CDR3 region of rearranged TCR beta genes was amplified from genomic DNA with a multiplex PCR assay. The Illumina HiSeq System was used to sequence the amplified TCR beta libraries as 87-base-pair reads. Per the authors' processing: Across the 666 repertoires, a later analysis counted 78 million or so unique TCR beta chains, around 11 million of which were shared by at least two donors. Raw reads were error-corrected and collapsed into unique sequences by a nearest-neighbor algorithm in which closely related sequences were merged to remove PCR and sequencing errors. CDR3 sequences were aligned to IMGT reference sequences to assign V, D and J gene segments. For a sequence to be retained, a match of at least six nucleotides was required to both a V gene segment and a J gene segment. Rearrangements were called productive when the CDR3 lacked stop codons and stayed in frame with V and J; all others were non-productive. CDR3 was defined according to IMGT convention as the region running from the second conserved V-encoded cysteine to the conserved J-encoded phenylalanine. The earlier analysis of a few hundred of the donors excluded any sequence lacking an unambiguous match to a single V gene segment. In an earlier analysis of approximately 590 of the donors, a V segment was called functional when productive rearrangements were above 56.7%, and segregating when the standard deviation between donors exceeded 5%. A statistical classification framework was developed to diagnose cytomegalovirus status using the catalog of TCR beta chain sequences. In a later analysis, TCR nucleotide sequences were compared against IMGT/GENE-DB human TR gene sequences so that V and J genes could be assigned. Using the TCRdist pipeline, a later analysis assigned CDR3 sequences along with most-parsimonious VDJ recombination scenarios. In a later analysis, every TCR beta chain was defined by the combination of its CDR3 amino acid sequence and its V-gene family, and reads without a unique V-gene family were dropped. To address suspected cross-contamination and a sequencing artifact, a later analysis removed over 500 highly shared, low-generation-probability nucleotide sequences. In a later analysis, a clonal expansion index for each public chain was calculated from normalized within-repertoire ranks of inferred template counts. In a later analysis, generation probabilities were computed with a VDJ recombination model fitted to out-of-frame rearrangements, and the resulting probabilities were checked against IGoR. Hypergeometric tests were used in a later analysis to score TCR-TCR, TCR-HLA and TCR-CMV co-occurrence, with a repertoire-size bias correction applied to the TCR pairs. False discovery rates were estimated in a later analysis by permuting HLA or CMV assignments 20 times. In a later analysis, co-occurring TCRs were grouped using DBSCAN, with TCRdist sequence similarity added in when clustering inside HLA-allele-positive subsets. Co-occurrence clustering excluded repertoires with fewer than 30,000 or more than 120,000 public chains, plus five with anomalous nucleotide sharing. TCRdb provides this immuneACCESS table in a form limited to in-frame rearrangements. Some clones are lacking; in checked studies, under half of them reflect an unresolved V gene, and why the rest are absent is not known. That table gives V, J and clone size, and the DNA gave D and trimming. The sample table records roughly 180,000 clones; 80% of these occur just once. Jointly, the top ten make up about 1.4% of the sample.

Sequencing was carried out using PBMCs. This receptor was taken from a girl aged 10-17 years in good health and CMV-seropositive. The rearrangement combines TRBV19 with TRBJ1-1; no confident D gene assignment can be made. The CDR3 is CATKEGNTEAFF. In nucleotide form, the sequence is TGTGCCACCAAGGAGGGGAACACTGAAGCTTTCTTT.